The subject of this entry is one T cell receptor (beta chain). No cognate antigen has been identified for it. No qualities accompany the bases; no much larger clone lies one base away. Only healthy Caucasian donors were included. This sample was taken from a study of identical twins (dated by TCRdb to between 2015 and 2016). Looking at the study overall: TCR alpha and beta repertoires from monozygotic twins, unrelated adults of various ages and cord blood were deep-sequenced to test whether fetal clonotypes persist. To rule out contamination, replicate twin experiments were performed at different times with different library preparation protocols. The full study reports these points: In beta out-of-frame sequences, excess twin sharing was weaker, because having fewer shared sequences lowered the signal-to-noise ratio. Because the same donors could not be followed over many years, conclusions were based on cross-sectional statistical analysis. Compared with coincidental sharing between unrelated individuals, an excess of low generation-probability sequences was observed among out-of-frame TCR alpha sequences shared between twins. In monozygotic twins, out-of-frame TCR alpha sharing was systematically underestimated by recombination models, although the models agreed with sharing between unrelated individuals. Fewer insertions were carried by abundant cord blood beta clonotypes; a weaker similar trend was observed in young adult naive repertoires, while no such trend was observed in memory repertoires. Zero-insertion analyses could be partly confounded by invariant T cells such as MAIT and iNKT, although diverse VJ usage argued against such confounding for most clonotypes.

Deletion took 2 bases off V and 9 bases off J, with a span of 17 bases between the germline ends. The cysteine opens and the phenylalanine closes a CDR3 of 15 amino acids. Of all the DNA, just the CDR3 is kept, 45 bases in frame from base 1. Library preparation employed 5' RACE. Sequencer: Illumina HiSeq 2000. Template switching introduced a universal primer binding site; the final cDNA contained a unique molecular identifier, enabling accurate counting of TCR cDNA molecules. First-strand cDNA for TCR alpha and beta chains was synthesized from specific primers in the conserved constant-segment region. To control for contamination, every cDNA library carried two barcodes: a SMART-Mk sample barcode plus Illumina barcodes. TruSeq adapter sequences and Illumina sample barcodes were added in two successive PCR steps. TCR alpha and beta cDNA libraries were sequenced on the Illumina HiSeq platform with custom primers. The authors processed their data as follows. Unique molecular identifiers were extracted from raw reads with MiGEC, and CDR3 positions were determined with MiXCR. Recombination models were inferred per individual with the repgenHMM and IGoR tools using an EM algorithm. Shared clonotypes were analyzed with the tcR package in R, and sharing was normalized by the product of cloneset sizes. To study raw recombination without the effects of thymic and clonal selection, out-of-frame nonproductive sequences were analyzed. TCRdb applied fastp at Q25 and MiXCR to the public reads, then kept only in-frame beta chains. Every entry covers one CDR3 protein and lists the most common genes and DNA from its rows. The V and J calls here are based on TCRdb, not the publication. This sample gives 1.5 million to 2 million distinct CDR3 sequences in total; about 32% of them show up just once. Under 0.35% of the sample belongs to the ten largest clones.

The chain joins TRBV12-3 or TRBV12-4 to TRBJ2-1, with TRBD2 as a weak D call on 6 bases. The sample taken for sequencing was cord blood. The sequence came from a newborn girl in good health. The CDR3 protein: CASSLWIGGYGEQFF. In nucleotides, the sequence is TGTGCCAGCAGTTTATGGATTGGAGGGTACGGTGAGCAGTTCTTC.